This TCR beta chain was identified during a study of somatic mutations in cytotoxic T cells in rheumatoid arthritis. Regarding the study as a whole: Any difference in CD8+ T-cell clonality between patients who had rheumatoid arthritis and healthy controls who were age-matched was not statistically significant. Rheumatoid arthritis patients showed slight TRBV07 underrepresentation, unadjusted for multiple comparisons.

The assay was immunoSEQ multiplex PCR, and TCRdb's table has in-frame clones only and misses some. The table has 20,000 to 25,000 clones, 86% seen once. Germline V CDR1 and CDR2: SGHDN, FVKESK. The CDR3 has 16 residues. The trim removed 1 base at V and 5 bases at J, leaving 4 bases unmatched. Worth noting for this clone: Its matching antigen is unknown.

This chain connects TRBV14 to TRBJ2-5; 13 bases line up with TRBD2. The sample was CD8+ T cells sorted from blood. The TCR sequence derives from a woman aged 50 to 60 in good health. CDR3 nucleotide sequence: TGTGCCAGCAGCCAAGGGGGACTAGCGGGGTGGGAGACCCAGTACTTC. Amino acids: CASSQGGLAGWETQYF.